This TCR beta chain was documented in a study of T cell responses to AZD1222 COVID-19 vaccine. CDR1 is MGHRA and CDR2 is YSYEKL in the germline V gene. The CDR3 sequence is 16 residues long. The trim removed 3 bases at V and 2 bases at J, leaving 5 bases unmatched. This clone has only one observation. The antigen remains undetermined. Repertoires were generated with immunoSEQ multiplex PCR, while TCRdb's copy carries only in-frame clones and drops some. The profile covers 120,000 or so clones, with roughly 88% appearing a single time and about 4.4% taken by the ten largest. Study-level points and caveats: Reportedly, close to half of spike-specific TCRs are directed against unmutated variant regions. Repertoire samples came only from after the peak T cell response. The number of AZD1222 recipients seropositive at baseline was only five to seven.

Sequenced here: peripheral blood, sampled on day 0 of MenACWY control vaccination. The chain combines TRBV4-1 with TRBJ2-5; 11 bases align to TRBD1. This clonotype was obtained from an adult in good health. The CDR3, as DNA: TGCGCCAGCAGCCACCGGGACAGGGGGTTTCAAGAGACCCAGTACTTC. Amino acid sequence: CASSHRDRGFQETQYF.